This T cell receptor beta chain was identified in a study of T cells in Graves' hyperthyroidism and ophthalmopathy. General observations from the study: Model output signaled ophthalmopathy a median 6.5 months ahead of onset. Clonotypes that were expanded in thyroid above 0.001 mostly appeared in blood too. A 13 V-J signature model discriminated ophthalmopathy versus stable hyperthyroidism.

Comments on this clonotype: Its antigen is as yet unknown.

Trimming stripped 8 bases from V and 4 bases from J, with 17 bases between. CDR3 size: 13 residues. Germline values: CDR1 DFQATT, CDR2 SNEGSKA (reference sequence). Amplification of TCR beta CDR3 regions used RNA as the template. First-round RT-PCR with HTBI primers amplified the TCR CDR3 region. TCRdb reprocessed the multiplex PCR reads with MiXCR, giving one entry per CDR3 protein. The sample lists about 480,000 distinct CDR3 sequences; around 24% were seen once. J is TRBJ1-1 and V is TRBV20-1, with D hard to call. The source of this sequence is a woman aged 25 to 45 with Graves' ophthalmopathy. Input material: blood. CDR3: CSPTSASGTEAFF. In DNA, the CDR3 is TGCAGTCCCACCTCAGCCTCTGGCACTGAAGCTTTCTTT.